These T cell receptor beta chains were read from a single sample in a study of T-cell reconstitution after alpha-beta-depleted transplantation in children. TCRdb re-called the PCR reads with MiXCR, one entry per CDR3 protein. The sample includes 100,000 to 150,000 distinct CDR3 sequences, approximately 22% of them seen just once. Sequencing used PBMCs, mostly from graft donor cells, obtained 180 days after TCRalphabeta/CD19-depleted stem cell transplant. The receptors come from a male patient between 2 and 15 years old who had a stem cell transplant for chronic granulomatous disease, so the T cells may come from the graft donor. Each CDR3 is given without its conserved first and last residue. A row's size may be missing; if present it is once, few, many or a size class.

TRBV6-5	many	TRBJ1-6	ASSYQDVNSPLH
TRBV29-1	NA	TRBJ2-7	SVRPGLPYEQY
TRBV28	few	TRBJ2-5	ASSLTGTGPRETQY
TRBV4-2	many	TRBJ2-1	ASSQETWTSSYNEQF
TRBV5-1	few	TRBJ2-6	ASRSPGLPSGANVLT
TRBV20-1	many	TRBJ1-1	SATGGTEAF
TRBV20-1	few	TRBJ2-7	SAVAGSPGAYEQY
TRBV20-1	NA	TRBJ2-7	SARGASGRFLYEQY
TRBV20-1	many	TRBJ2-7	SARDATYEQY
TRBV29-1	many	TRBJ2-7	SVVVIHEQY
TRBV7-9	NA	TRBJ1-6	ASSVIRGQGSSPLH
TRBV5-1	NA	TRBJ1-1	ASSLQGGSEAF
TRBV7-2	few	TRBJ2-1	ASSLGGSGGALNEQF
TRBV5-1	NA	TRBJ1-6	ASSPGVPNSPLH
TRBV20-1	NA	TRBJ1-5	SARLDSNQPQH
TRBV5-6	NA	TRBJ2-1	AGTPLAEIYNEQF
TRBV6-5	NA	TRBJ1-2	ASSSELGTPWGYT
TRBV12-3/TRBV12-4	few	TRBJ2-1	ASSLDHPNNEQF